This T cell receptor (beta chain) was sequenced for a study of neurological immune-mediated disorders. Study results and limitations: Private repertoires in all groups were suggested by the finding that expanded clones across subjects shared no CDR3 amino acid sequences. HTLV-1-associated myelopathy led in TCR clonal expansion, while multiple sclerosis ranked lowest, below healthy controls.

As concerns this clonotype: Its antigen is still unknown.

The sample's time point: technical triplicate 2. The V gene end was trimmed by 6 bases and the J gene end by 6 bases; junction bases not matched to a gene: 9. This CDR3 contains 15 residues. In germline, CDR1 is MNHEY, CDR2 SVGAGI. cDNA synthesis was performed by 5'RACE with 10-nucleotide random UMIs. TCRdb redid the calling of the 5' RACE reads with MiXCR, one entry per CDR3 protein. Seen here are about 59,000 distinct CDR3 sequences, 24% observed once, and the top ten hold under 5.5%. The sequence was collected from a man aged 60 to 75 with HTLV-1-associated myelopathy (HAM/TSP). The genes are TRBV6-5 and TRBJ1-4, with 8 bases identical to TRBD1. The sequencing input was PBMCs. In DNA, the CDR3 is TGTGCCAGCAGCAATGACAGGGGTATGCATGAAAAACTGTTTTTT. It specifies CASSNDRGMHEKLFF.